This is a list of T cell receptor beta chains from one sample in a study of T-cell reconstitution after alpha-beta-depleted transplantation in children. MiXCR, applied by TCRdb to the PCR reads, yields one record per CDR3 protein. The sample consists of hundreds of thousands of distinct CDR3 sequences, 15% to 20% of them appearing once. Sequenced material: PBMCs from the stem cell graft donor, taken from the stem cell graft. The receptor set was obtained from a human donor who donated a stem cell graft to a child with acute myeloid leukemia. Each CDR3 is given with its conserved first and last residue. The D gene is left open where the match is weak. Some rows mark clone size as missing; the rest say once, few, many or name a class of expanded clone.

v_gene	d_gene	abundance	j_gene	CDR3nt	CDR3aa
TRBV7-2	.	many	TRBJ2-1	TGTGCCAGCAGCTTCACTACCAGCAATGAGCAGTTCTTC	CASSFTTSNEQFF
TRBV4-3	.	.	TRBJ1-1	TGCGCCAGCAGCCAAGATCAGCTGAACACTGAAGCTTTCTTT	CASSQDQLNTEAFF
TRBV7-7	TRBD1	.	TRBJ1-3	TGTGCCAGCAGCCCCCTCACAGGGGCGGGAAACACCATATATTTT	CASSPLTGAGNTIYF
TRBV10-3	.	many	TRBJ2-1	TGTGCCATCTCGCCCGGGGACCCCCCGTTCGAGCAGTTCTTC	CAISPGDPPFEQFF
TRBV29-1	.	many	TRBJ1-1	TGCAGCGTTGAAGGGGCATGGGAGGGTTACACTGAAGCTTTCTTT	CSVEGAWEGYTEAFF
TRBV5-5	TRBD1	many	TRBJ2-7	TGTGCCAGCAGCTTGGCGGACAGGGGTCACGAGCAGTACTTC	CASSLADRGHEQYF
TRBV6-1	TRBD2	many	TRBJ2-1	TGTGCCAGCAAGTCTAGCGGGGGGGTTAATGAGCAGTTCTTC	CASKSSGGVNEQFF
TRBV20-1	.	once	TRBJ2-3	TGCAGTGTTCCGGGGGACGGGGGGCCAAATACGCAGTATTTT	CSVPGDGGPNTQYF
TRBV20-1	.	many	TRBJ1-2	TGCAGTGCTAGCTGGCAGGGCTATGGCTACACCTTC	CSASWQGYGYTF
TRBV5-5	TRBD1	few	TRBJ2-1	TGTGCCAGCAGCTTGGGGACAGGGGGGATATACAATGAGCAGTTCTTC	CASSLGTGGIYNEQFF
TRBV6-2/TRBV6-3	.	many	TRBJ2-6	TGTGCCAGCAGTTCCCCCCACATCTCTGGGGCCAACGTCCTGACTTTC	CASSSPHISGANVLTF
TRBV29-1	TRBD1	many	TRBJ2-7	TGCAGCGTTGCCGGACAGGGTGTAGTAGCCTACGAGCAGTACTTC	CSVAGQGVVAYEQYF